This note documents a single T cell receptor (beta chain) sequence. Its matching antigen is unknown. TCRdb ran MiXCR on the RACE reads and lists one entry per CDR3 protein. This table has 99,000 or so distinct CDR3 sequences, around 34% appearing once. Germline CDR1 and CDR2: SGHRS and YFSETQ. V dropped 2 bases and J dropped 2; count of bases not matched to a gene: 4. There are 16 residues in the CDR3. The time point here: patch test 3, about 24 weeks after DPC sensitization. Documented treatment: therapeutic diphenylcyclopropenone sensitization with weekly scalp DPC. The data are from a study of human T cells and chemical hapten exposure. Study observations and caveats: Each of the donors had alopecia, so their immune responses may not resemble those of healthy people.

The sample was whole blood, taken in connection with sensitization to the hapten diphenylcyclopropenone (DPC). The chain recombines TRBV5-1 with TRBJ2-5; 12 bases line up with TRBD2. This TCR derives from a man in his forties with alopecia areata. Some clones in this sample may be carry-over from other donors' samples. The CDR3 spells CASSFGLAGPQETQYF. Here the CDR3 DNA reads TGCGCCAGCAGCTTCGGACTAGCGGGGCCACAAGAGACCCAGTACTTC.